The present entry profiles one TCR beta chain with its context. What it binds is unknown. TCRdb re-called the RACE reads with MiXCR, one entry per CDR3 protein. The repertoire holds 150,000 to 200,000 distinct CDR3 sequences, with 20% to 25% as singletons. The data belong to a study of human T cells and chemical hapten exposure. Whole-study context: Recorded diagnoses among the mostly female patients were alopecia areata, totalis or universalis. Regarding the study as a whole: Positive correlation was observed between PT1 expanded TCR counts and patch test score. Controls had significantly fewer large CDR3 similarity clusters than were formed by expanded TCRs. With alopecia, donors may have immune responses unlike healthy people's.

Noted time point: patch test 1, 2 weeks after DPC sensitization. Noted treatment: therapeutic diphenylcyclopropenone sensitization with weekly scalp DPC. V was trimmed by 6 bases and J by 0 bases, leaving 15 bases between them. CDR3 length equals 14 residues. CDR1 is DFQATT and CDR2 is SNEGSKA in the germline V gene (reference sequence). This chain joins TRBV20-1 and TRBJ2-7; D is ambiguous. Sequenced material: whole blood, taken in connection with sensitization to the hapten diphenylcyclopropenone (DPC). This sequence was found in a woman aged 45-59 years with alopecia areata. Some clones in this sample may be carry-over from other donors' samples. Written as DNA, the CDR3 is TGCAGTGCCCTGAAGGACGGCTTCTCCTACGAGCAGTACTTC. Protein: CSALKDGFSYEQYF.